This T cell receptor beta chain was identified in a study of blood T cell repertoires in COVID-19. Background on the study: COVID-19 samples from acute and convalescent phases originated in the United States, Italy and Spain. The analysed material was cDNA or gDNA that came from T cells, B-cell-depleted T cells, or PBMCs.

There are a few counts of this clone. In the original analysis: Amplification of reference gene primers provided the estimated nucleated cell counts. Clones were sequenced by immunoSEQ multiplex PCR, and TCRdb holds only the in-frame ones, with some missing. V and J calls and clone size are as listed in that table; D and trimming were resolved from the DNA. This sample yields roughly 160,000 clones, of which 70% to 90% are seen a single time; less than 8% belongs to the top ten. The germline V gene encodes CDR1 SNHLY and CDR2 FYNNEI. V was shortened by 8 bases and J by 6 bases, with 16 bases between the two germline ends. CDR3 length equals 13 residues. Recruited during active infection, patients (from Seattle) were subsequently followed longitudinally.

This rearrangement joins TRBV2 to TRBJ1-2, with no clear D. The receptor's source is an elderly man with COVID-19, enrolled during active disease. The sample taken for sequencing was peripheral blood. The CDR3 nucleotides are TGTGCCAGCGAGCGGGCGTCTTTAAATGGCTACACCTTC. It is translated as CASERASLNGYTF.